This T cell receptor beta chain originates from a study of tumor and adjacent non-tumor tissue in lung cancer. Study-level points and caveats: Tumor tissue had significantly higher TCR diversity than normal lung. Top 100 clones took a larger repertoire share in normal lung.

TCRbeta libraries were built with three rounds of nested PCR, modified from ARM-PCR. TCRdb itself ran the multiplex PCR reads through MiXCR, one entry per CDR3 protein. The table has about 75,000 distinct CDR3 sequences, less than 75% seen once. Concerning this clonotype: No antigen is known for it. One junction end does not reproduce the germline sequence, and a read error may be involved.

Germline CDR1 DFQATT, CDR2 SNEGSKA (reference sequence). The CDR3 contains 14 residues. No cell sorting was done before RNA was extracted from the tissue. Distant lung tissue was collected more than 3 cm away from the tumor edge. The sequence was collected from a woman between 45 and 65 years old with non-small cell lung cancer. The chain employs TRBV20-1 and TRBJ1-3; D unresolved. The sample taken for sequencing was distant non-tumor lung tissue. The CDR3, as DNA: TGCAGTGCTCGAGAGGGCTCGCAGGAAAACACCATATATTTT. Its translation is CSAREGSQENTIYF.